This TCR beta chain was profiled in a study of T-cell memory formation after mild COVID-19. Study-level background: TCR clustering was largely donor specific.

There are a few counts of this clonotype. The antigen is unknown. With constant-segment primers, 5'RACE yielded cDNA libraries of TCR alpha and TCR beta that carried sample barcodes and UMIs. TCRdb processed the 5' RACE reads anew with MiXCR; each CDR3 protein has one entry. The sample contains some 130,000 distinct CDR3 sequences, about a sixth of which appear only once. Germline values: CDR1 SGHTA, CDR2 FQGNSA. Trimming cost V 5 bases and J 3 bases, with 8 bases left between them. The CDR3 has 13 amino acids. Whole-study findings and limits: Clones shrinking between day 15 and 85 showed a balanced CD4/CD8 split, and those that grew later tilted toward CD4+. Pre-infection memory contained some responding clones, which suggested that cross-reactive memory had joined.

The sequenced sample consisted of PBMCs or a T cell subset sorted from them (not recorded which). The TCR sequence derives from a man aged 18 to 35 who had mild COVID-19 (a few samples of this study predate the infection). Cell type and time point are not known. V is TRBV7-2 and J is TRBJ2-1; D uncertain. CDR3 bases: TGTGCCAGCAGCGGAGAATACTACAATGAGCAGTTCTTC. The encoded protein is CASSGEYYNEQFF.